One sample yielded the 28 T cell receptor beta chains listed below, sequenced in a study of shared clonotypes between healthy human individuals. Some clones are missing from TCRdb's copy, which holds only in-frame ones; the method was immunoSEQ multiplex PCR. The sample contains about 470,000 clones, roughly 77% of which appear only once. The sample consisted of PBMCs. These receptors were taken from a woman aged 40 to 55 in good health. Some clones in this sample may be carry-over from other donors' samples.

By share, this clone ranks as medium-sized (0.01 to 0.1%). The chain is built from TRBV5-1 and TRBJ2-1; possible D gene TRBD2, 5 bases. V shed 0 bases and J shed 8 bases, with 12 bases lying between them. From germline, CDR1 is SGHRS and CDR2 YFSETQ. This CDR3 comprises 14 residues. For the CDR3, the DNA is TGCGCCAGCAGCTTGGCCCAGATGCGGGATGAGCAGTTCTTC. Translation: CASSLAQMRDEQFF.

This clone has a handful of counts. V gene TRBV4-2 combines with J gene TRBJ2-5; D is unresolved. CDR3 length equals 15 residues. CDR1 and CDR2 from the germline V gene are LGHNA and YNFKEQ. The germline V and J ends were trimmed by 0 bases and 0 bases, with 8 bases remaining between them. The DNA for the CDR3 is TGTGCCAGCAGCCAAGATTATATGTACCAAGAGACCCAGTACTTC. Translated, it gives CASSQDYMYQETQYF.

This clone was seen only once. The chain carries TRBV28 and TRBJ1-2; 7 bases fit TRBD1. Germline loops: CDR1 MDHEN, CDR2 SYDVKM. There are 13 residues in the CDR3. The trim removed 6 bases at V and 5 bases at J, leaving 6 bases unmatched. DNA for the CDR3: TGTGCCAGCAGAGAGGACAGGATATATGGCTACACCTTC. Protein sequence: CASREDRIYGYTF.

The chain joins TRBV27 to TRBJ2-2; 7 positions agree with TRBD2. The CDR3 totals 17 residues. Germline trimming cut 6 bases from V and 3 bases from J; bases unmatched to any gene: 13. Germline V gene sequence: CDR1 MNHEY, CDR2 SMNVEV (reference sequence). Here the CDR3 reads CASSHTRAGADTGELFF. The CDR3 DNA reads TGTGCCAGCAGCCACACACGGGCGGGAGCCGACACCGGGGAGCTGTTTTTT.

This clone was counted ten times or more. The genes are TRBV5-4 and TRBJ2-7; TRBD1 is a possible D gene (5 bases). The CDR3 spans 12 residues. Germline assignment: CDR1 SGHNT and CDR2 YYREEE (reference sequence). V was clipped by 0 bases and J by 9 bases, with 10 bases between them. In nucleotides, the CDR3 is TGTGCCAGCAGCTTGGACAGGTCTAGGCAGTACTTC. It is translated as CASSLDRSRQYF.

The rearrangement links TRBV5-1 to TRBJ2-2, with D tentatively TRBD1 (5 bases). There are 14 residues in the CDR3. V was cut by 4 bases and J by 6 bases, with 13 bases left in between. Germline-derived CDR1 and CDR2 are SGHRS and YFSETQ. The CDR3 sequence is CASSLQELAGELFF. The CDR3 nucleotides read TGCGCCAGCAGCCTACAGGAATTGGCCGGGGAGCTGTTTTTT. Supplemented by reference TRBV5-1 and TRBJ2-2, the full variable domain reads KAGVTQTPRYLIKTRGQQVTLSCSPISGHRSVSWYQQTPGQGLQFLFEYFSETQRNKGNFPGRFSGRQFSNSRSEMNVSTLELGDSALYLCASSLQELAGELFFGEGSRLTVL.

The chain links TRBV6-1 to TRBJ2-4, with 10 positions matching TRBD2. Trimming at V came to 4 bases and at J to 0 bases, leaving 12 bases not matched to a gene. Germline values: CDR1 MNHNS, CDR2 SASEGT. This CDR3 is built from 19 residues. Here the CDR3 reads CASSGGGLAFVLAKNIQYF. CDR3 DNA sequence: TGTGCCAGCAGTGGGGGGGGACTAGCGTTTGTCCTAGCCAAAAACATTCAGTACTTC.

This clone showed up many times. The chain employs TRBV7-2 and TRBJ2-1; 7 bases line up with TRBD1. From germline, CDR1 is SGHTA and CDR2 FQGNSA. With 3 bases clipped from V and 8 bases from J, the junction kept 10 bases outside the gene matches. The CDR3 consists of 15 residues. The DNA for the CDR3 is TGTGCCAGCAGCTTCGGAAGGGGGCCTCGCCATGAGCAGTTCTTC. It is translated as CASSFGRGPRHEQFF.

Comments on this clone: This sample includes further DNA sequences coding for the same CDR3. This chain links TRBV18 with TRBJ2-5, with no clear D. This CDR3 spans 12 amino acids. The germline V and J ends were trimmed by 3 bases and 1 base, with 3 bases remaining between them. The germline gives CDR1 KGHSH, CDR2 LQKENI. This CDR3 reads CASSPVQETQYF. DNA of the CDR3: TGTGCCAGCTCACCGGTCCAAGAGACCCAGTACTTC.

A word on this clone: With a far larger clone one base away, a read error is the likely cause. V is TRBV5-1 and J is TRBJ1-1; possible D gene TRBD1, 5 bases. Germline V gives CDR1 SGHRS, CDR2 YFSETQ. The CDR3 loop spans 13 amino acids. The CDR3 nucleotides are TGCGTCAGCAGCGCGGACACGTACACTGAAGCTTTCTTT. Protein: CVSSADTYTEAFF.

The chain employs TRBV19 and TRBJ2-1; D might be TRBD1 or TRBD2, each matching 7 bases. Trimming pared 1 base from V and 4 bases from J, leaving 17 bases between. The CDR3 is 17 amino acids. Per germline, CDR1 LNHDA and CDR2 SQIVND (reference sequence). CDR3 coding DNA: TGTGCCAGTAGTATAGCAGGGGGAGGGATAATTTACAATGAGCAGTTCTTC. It translates to CASSIAGGGIIYNEQFF.

In the case of this clone: At one end the junction does not follow the germline gene, possibly because of a read error. V gene TRBV15 combines with J gene TRBJ2-1, with 9 bases lining up with TRBD2. In germline, CDR1 is LNHNV, CDR2 YYDKDF (reference sequence). This CDR3 comprises 15 residues. As DNA, the CDR3 is TGTGCCACCAGCAGAGTTCGACGCGAAGGGACTAGCACGGTCTTC. Translation gives CATSRVRREGTSTVF.

The V and J genes are TRBV19 and TRBJ2-3; 14 bases align to TRBD2. CDR3 size: 17 residues. In germline, CDR1 is LNHDA, CDR2 SQIVND (reference sequence). Trimming at V came to 5 bases and at J to 4 bases, leaving 8 bases not matched to a gene. For the CDR3, the DNA is TGTGCCAGTAGTGTTTTGGGACTAGCGGGAGCGGCAGATACGCAGTATTTT. It translates to CASSVLGLAGAADTQYF.

This clone showed up many times. The chain is built from TRBV4-2 and TRBJ2-5; TRBD1 is a possible D gene (6 bases). Germline V gene sequence: CDR1 LGHNA, CDR2 YNFKEQ. V was cut by 0 bases and J by 1 base, with 18 bases left in between. This CDR3 spans 18 amino acids. The CDR3 protein is CASSQDGALRGGQETQYF. For the CDR3, the DNA is TGTGCCAGCAGCCAAGATGGGGCCCTCAGGGGCGGCCAAGAGACCCAGTACTTC.

The chain carries TRBV29-1 and TRBJ2-7; TRBD2 agrees at 9 bases. CDR1 SQVTM and CDR2 ANQGSEA come from the germline V gene. This CDR3 has 12 residues. CDR3 region: CSYSGSSYEQYF. DNA for the CDR3: TGCAGTTATAGCGGGAGCTCCTACGAGCAGTACTTC.

This clone appeared once. V usage is TRBV30 and J usage is TRBJ2-3; tentatively, D is TRBD1 or TRBD2 (5 bases each). V was cut by 1 base and J by 4 bases, with 15 bases left in between. The CDR3 extends over 15 amino acids. Per the germline V gene, CDR1 is GTSNPN and CDR2 is SVGIG (reference sequence). CDR3 sequence: CAWSEGVASADTQYF. The CDR3 nucleotides read TGTGCCTGGAGTGAAGGGGTAGCGTCGGCAGATACGCAGTATTTT.

The genes are TRBV28 and TRBJ1-4, with D perhaps matching TRBD1 (5 bases). The germline CDR1 and CDR2 sequences are MDHEN and SYDVKM. V lost 2 bases and J lost 7, with 17 bases in between. The CDR3 is 16 amino acids. In DNA, the CDR3 is TGTGCCAGCAGTTTAGTTGGGAGGGGCAGGGTTGAAAAACTGTTTTTT. Protein product: CASSLVGRGRVEKLFF.

The CDR3 DNA sequence: TGTGCCAGCAGTCGATATCAAGAGACCCAGTACTTC. Amino acids: CASSRYQETQYF. The rearrangement links TRBV28 to TRBJ2-5, with no clear D. The CDR3 runs 12 residues. The germline V gene has CDR1 MDHEN and CDR2 SYDVKM. V was clipped by 5 bases and J by 2 bases, with 6 bases between them.

The gene calls are TRBV5-1 and TRBJ1-1; D might be TRBD1 (6 bases). CDR3 length: 14 residues. Deletions cut 4 bases from V and 4 bases from J, with 14 bases between. Germline assignment: CDR1 SGHRS and CDR2 YFSETQ. The CDR3 reads CASSQQGGGTEAFF. Here the CDR3 DNA reads TGCGCCAGCAGCCAACAGGGTGGGGGCACTGAAGCTTTCTTT.

The V call is TRBV18, the J call TRBJ2-7, with D possibly being TRBD1 (6 bases). CDR1 and CDR2 (germline): KGHSH, LQKENI. V lost 3 bases and J lost 6, with 15 bases in between. The CDR3 has 14 residues. Here the CDR3 reads CASSPIQGSFEQYF. CDR3 DNA sequence: TGTGCCAGCTCACCCATACAGGGCTCTTTCGAGCAGTACTTC. The full variable domain, rest sourced from reference TRBV18 and TRBJ2-7, is NAGVMQNPRHLVRRRGQEARLRCSPMKGHSHVYWYRQLPEEGLKFMVYLQKENIIDESGMPKERFSAEFPKEGPSILRIQQVVRGDSAAYFCASSPIQGSFEQYFGPGTRLTVT.

The chain carries TRBV18 and TRBJ1-1, with D uncertain. Germline values: CDR1 KGHSH, CDR2 LQKENI. V was pared by 5 bases and J by 3 bases, with 10 bases between. CDR3 length: 13 amino acids. The CDR3: CASSYYRDTEAFF. CDR3 bases: TGTGCCAGCTCATACTACCGGGACACTGAAGCTTTCTTT.

The V call is TRBV28, the J call TRBJ2-1, with TRBD2 matching over 11 bases. This CDR3 is built from 15 residues. The J segment lost 4 bases and the V segment lost 2 bases, leaving 1 base of the junction unmatched. Germline V gene data show CDR1 as MDHEN and CDR2 as SYDVKM. For the CDR3, the DNA is TGTGCCAGCAGTTTAATAGCGGGAGGGTACAATGAGCAGTTCTTC. Translating it yields CASSLIAGGYNEQFF.

The chain employs TRBV27 and TRBJ1-3; the D is unclear. CDR3 length equals 13 residues. Germline V gene lookup returns CDR1 MNHEY and CDR2 SMNVEV (reference sequence). V was trimmed by 3 bases and J by 0 bases, leaving 3 bases between them. As DNA, the CDR3 is TGTGCCAGCAGTTTGCGCTCTGGAAACACCATATATTTT. Protein: CASSLRSGNTIYF.

The V call is TRBV5-4, the J call TRBJ2-7, with unresolved D. V shed 1 base and J shed 6 bases, with 14 bases lying between them. The CDR3 has 14 residues. Germline V gene data show CDR1 as SGHNT and CDR2 as YYREEE (reference sequence). The CDR3 loop reads CASSLSGKGIEQYF. CDR3 coding DNA: TGTGCCAGCAGCTTGAGTGGGAAAGGGATCGAGCAGTACTTC. The full variable domain, completed using reference TRBV5-4 and TRBJ2-7, is ETGVTQSPTHLIKTRGQQVTLRCSSQSGHNTVSWYQQALGQGPQFIFQYYREEENGRGNFPPRFSGLQFPNYSSELNVNALELDDSALYLCASSLSGKGIEQYFGPGTRLTVT.

J is TRBJ2-1 and V is TRBV27; 11 nucleotides match TRBD2. V dropped 7 bases and J dropped 3; count of bases not matched to a gene: 14. This CDR3 region has 18 residues. CDR1 MNHEY and CDR2 SMNVEV come from the germline V gene (reference sequence). CDR3: CASTKLAGVIRSYNEQFF. The CDR3 DNA is TGTGCCAGCACTAAACTAGCGGGGGTGATCAGAAGCTACAATGAGCAGTTCTTC.

Details on this clone: The junction departs from germline at one end; a sequencing error may be responsible. The J gene is TRBJ2-7, the V gene TRBV7-7, with 9 positions matching TRBD2. CDR1 is SSHAT and CDR2 is FNYEAQ in the germline V gene (reference sequence). This CDR3 contains 13 residues. The CDR3 is CASSFSGSDEQYF. The CDR3 DNA sequence: TGTGCTAGCAGCTTTAGCGGGAGTGACGAGCAGTACTTC.

Here the CDR3 DNA reads TGTGCTAGTGGTTTGGTACTCCCAACTAACTATGGCTACACCTTC. Its translation: CASGLVLPTNYGYTF. The chain has TRBV12-5 and TRBJ1-2; D not resolved. This CDR3 contains 15 residues. Trimming took 0 bases from V and 0 from J, leaving 8 bases between them. Germline loops: CDR1 LGHNT, CDR2 FRNRAP.

This CDR3 is CASSEFPGVAGDTQYF. The CDR3 nucleotides are TGTGCCAGCAGTGAATTCCCCGGGGTAGCAGGAGATACGCAGTATTTT. V usage is TRBV6-1 and J usage is TRBJ2-3, with D perhaps TRBD2 (5 bases). Looked up from germline, CDR1 is MNHNS and CDR2 is SASEGT. The ends were cut back, 2 bases at V and 5 bases at J, with 17 bases in the middle. CDR3 size: 16 residues.